This T cell receptor (beta chain) was observed in a study of CD8+CD57+ T cells in acquired aplastic anemia. General study points: Patients did not significantly differ from controls in CD8+ Simpson's diversity.

Genomic DNA was employed as the template in profiling TCR beta VDJ and CDR3. TCRdb ran MiXCR on the reads and lists one entry per CDR3 protein. The table has roughly 500,000 distinct CDR3 sequences, around a third seen once. By flow cytometry, patients selected for sequencing had shown an expansion of CD8+CD57+ cells. The patients all had a severe acquired aplastic anemia diagnosis. Prior therapy had not been administered to any patient at the time of blood sampling. This clonotype was counted only a few times. What it binds is unknown. CDR3 length: 14 residues. Trimming cost V 2 bases and J 9 bases, with 13 bases left between them. In germline, CDR1 is SGHVS, CDR2 FNYEAQ.

The sequencing input was sorted CD4+, CD8+, or CD8+CD57+ T cells (not recorded which) from PBMCs. The source is a human donor with aplastic anemia. This sequence joins TRBV7-6 and TRBJ2-2; no clear D. The CDR3: CASSLPKTGWELFF. The CDR3 nucleotides read TGTGCCAGCAGCTTACCGAAGACCGGGTGGGAGCTGTTTTTT.